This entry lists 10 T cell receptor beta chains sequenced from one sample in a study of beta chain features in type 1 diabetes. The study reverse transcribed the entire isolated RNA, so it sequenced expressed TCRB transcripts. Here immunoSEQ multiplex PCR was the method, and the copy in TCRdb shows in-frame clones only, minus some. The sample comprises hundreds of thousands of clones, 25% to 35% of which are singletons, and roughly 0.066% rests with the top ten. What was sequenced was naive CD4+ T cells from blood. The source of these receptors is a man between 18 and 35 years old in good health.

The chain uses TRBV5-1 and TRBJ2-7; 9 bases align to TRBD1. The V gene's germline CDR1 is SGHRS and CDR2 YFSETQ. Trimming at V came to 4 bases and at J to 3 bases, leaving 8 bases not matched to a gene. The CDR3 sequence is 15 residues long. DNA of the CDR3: TGCGCCAGCAGCCCCGGTGGGACAGGGCACTACGAGCAGTACTTC. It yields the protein CASSPGGTGHYEQYF.

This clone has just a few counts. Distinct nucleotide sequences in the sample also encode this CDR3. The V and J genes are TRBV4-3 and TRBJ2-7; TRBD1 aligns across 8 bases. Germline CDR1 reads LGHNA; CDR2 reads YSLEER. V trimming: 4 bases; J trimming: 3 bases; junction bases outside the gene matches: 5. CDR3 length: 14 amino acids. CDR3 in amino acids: CASSLGQGFYEQYF. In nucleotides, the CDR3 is TGCGCCAGCAGCCTCGGACAGGGATTCTACGAGCAGTACTTC.

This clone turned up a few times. CDR3 loop: CASRRTSGSPDTQYF. For the CDR3, the DNA is TGTGCCAGCAGACGGACTAGCGGGAGCCCAGATACGCAGTATTTT. The chain couples TRBV7-2 to TRBJ2-3, with TRBD2 identical over 13 bases. CDR1 is SGHTA, CDR2 FQGNSA, per germline. This CDR3 has 15 residues. The trim removed 6 bases at V and 4 bases at J, leaving 4 bases unmatched.

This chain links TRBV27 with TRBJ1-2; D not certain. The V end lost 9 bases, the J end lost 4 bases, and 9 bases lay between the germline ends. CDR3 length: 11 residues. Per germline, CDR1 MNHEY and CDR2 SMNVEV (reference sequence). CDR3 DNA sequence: TGTGCCAGTGGGATAGCCTATGGCTACACCTTC. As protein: CASGIAYGYTF.

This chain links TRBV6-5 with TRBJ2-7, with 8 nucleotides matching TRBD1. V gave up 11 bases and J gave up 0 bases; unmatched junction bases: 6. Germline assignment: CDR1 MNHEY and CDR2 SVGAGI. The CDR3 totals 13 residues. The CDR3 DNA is TGTGCCGCACAGGGGGGAAGCTCCTACGAGCAGTACTTC. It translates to CAAQGGSSYEQYF.

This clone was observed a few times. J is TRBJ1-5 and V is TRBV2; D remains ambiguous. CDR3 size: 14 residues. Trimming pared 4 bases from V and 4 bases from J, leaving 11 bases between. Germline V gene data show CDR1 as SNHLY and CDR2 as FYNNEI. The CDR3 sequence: CASSVNMRNQPQHF. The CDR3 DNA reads TGTGCCAGCAGTGTTAATATGAGGAATCAGCCCCAGCATTTT.

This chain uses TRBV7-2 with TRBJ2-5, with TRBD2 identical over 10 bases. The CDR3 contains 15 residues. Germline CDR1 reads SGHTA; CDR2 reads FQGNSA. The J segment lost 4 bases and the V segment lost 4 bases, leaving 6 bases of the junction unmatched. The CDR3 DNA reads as TGTGCCAGCAGCTCAACTAGCGGGGAAGGAGAGACCCAGTACTTC. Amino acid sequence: CASSSTSGEGETQYF.

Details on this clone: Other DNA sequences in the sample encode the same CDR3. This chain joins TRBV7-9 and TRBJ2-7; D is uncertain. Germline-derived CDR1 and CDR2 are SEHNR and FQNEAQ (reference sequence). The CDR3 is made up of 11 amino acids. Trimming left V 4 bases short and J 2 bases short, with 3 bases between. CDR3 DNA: TGTGCCAGCAGCTCAACCTACGAGCAGTACTTC. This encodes CASSSTYEQYF. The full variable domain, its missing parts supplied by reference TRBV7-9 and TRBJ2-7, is DTGVSQNPRHKITKRGQNVTFRCDPISEHNRLYWYRQTLGQGPEFLTYFQNEAQLEKSRLLSDRFSAERPKGSFSTLEIQRTEQGDSAMYLCASSSTYEQYFGPGTRLTVT.

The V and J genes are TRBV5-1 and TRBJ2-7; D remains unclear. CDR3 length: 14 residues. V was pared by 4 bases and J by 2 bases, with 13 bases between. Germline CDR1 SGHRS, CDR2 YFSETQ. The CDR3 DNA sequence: TGCGCCAGCAGCGTTGACTCAACCACCTACGAGCAGTACTTC. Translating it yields CASSVDSTTYEQYF.

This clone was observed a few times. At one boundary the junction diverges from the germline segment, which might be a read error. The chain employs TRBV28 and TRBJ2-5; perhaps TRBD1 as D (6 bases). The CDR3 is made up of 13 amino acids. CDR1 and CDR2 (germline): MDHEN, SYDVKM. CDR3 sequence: CASMWTVQKTQYF. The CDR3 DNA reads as TGTGCCAGCATGTGGACAGTCCAAAAGACCCAGTACTTC.